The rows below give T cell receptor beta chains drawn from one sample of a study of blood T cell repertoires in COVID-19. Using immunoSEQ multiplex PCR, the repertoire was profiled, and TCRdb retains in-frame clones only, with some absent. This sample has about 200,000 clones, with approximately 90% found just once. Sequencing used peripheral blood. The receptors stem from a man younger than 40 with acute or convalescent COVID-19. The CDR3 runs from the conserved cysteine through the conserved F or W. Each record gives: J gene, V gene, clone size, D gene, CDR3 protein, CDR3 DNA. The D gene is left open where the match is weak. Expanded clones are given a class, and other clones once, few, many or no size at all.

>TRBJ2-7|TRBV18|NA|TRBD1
CASSRTGGEQYF
TGTGCCAGCTCACGGACAGGGGGGGAGCAGTACTTC
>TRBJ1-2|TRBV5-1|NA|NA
CASSLDRAVGGYTF
TGCGCCAGCAGCTTGGACAGAGCTGTAGGTGGCTACACCTTC
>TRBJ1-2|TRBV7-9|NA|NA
CASSPGGSRYGYTF
TGTGCCAGCAGCCCCGGCGGCAGCCGCTATGGCTACACCTTC
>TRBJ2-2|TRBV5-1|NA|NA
CASSISTGLNTGELFF
TGCGCCAGCAGCATATCTACAGGGTTGAACACCGGGGAGCTGTTTTTT
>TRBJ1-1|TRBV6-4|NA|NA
CASSERGGRIGNTEAFF
TGTGCCAGCAGTGAAAGGGGCGGCCGAATTGGGAACACTGAAGCTTTCTTT
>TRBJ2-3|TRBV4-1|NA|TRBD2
CASSLRSERGDQSTDTQYF
TGCGCCAGCAGCCTCCGGAGCGAGCGGGGCGACCAATCCACAGATACGCAGTATTTT
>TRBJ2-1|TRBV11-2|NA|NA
CASSLLAGPYNEQFF
TGTGCCAGCAGCTTACTGGCGGGGCCCTACAATGAGCAGTTCTTC
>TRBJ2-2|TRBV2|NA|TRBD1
CASRENTGGTGELFF
TGTGCCAGCAGGGAGAATACAGGGGGGACCGGGGAGCTGTTTTTT
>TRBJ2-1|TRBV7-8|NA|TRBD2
CASSLSGGGDNEQFF
TGTGCCAGCAGCTTAAGCGGGGGAGGGGACAATGAGCAGTTCTTC
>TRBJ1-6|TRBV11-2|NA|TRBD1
CASSLQGARSNSPLHF
TGTGCCAGCAGCTTACAGGGGGCCCGAAGTAATTCACCCCTCCACTTT
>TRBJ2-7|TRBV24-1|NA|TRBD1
CATSPGGIYEQYF
TGTGCCACCTCCCCAGGGGGTATTTACGAGCAGTACTTC
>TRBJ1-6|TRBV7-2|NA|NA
CASRQAGPLYNSPLHF
TGTGCCAGCAGGCAGGCCGGCCCACTTTATAATTCACCCCTCCACTTT
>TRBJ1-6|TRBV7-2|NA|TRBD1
CASSRDRSSYNSPLHF
TGTGCCAGCAGTCGGGACAGGAGCTCCTATAATTCACCCCTCCACTTT
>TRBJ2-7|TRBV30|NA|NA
CAWSRVREQYF
TGTGCCTGGAGCAGGGTAAGGGAGCAGTACTTC
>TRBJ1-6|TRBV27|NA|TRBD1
CASSYQGALRNSPLHF
TGTGCCAGCAGTTATCAGGGGGCTTTGCGGAATTCACCCCTCCACTTT
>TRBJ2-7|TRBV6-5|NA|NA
CASSYSMFGAYEQYF
TGTGCCAGCAGTTACTCGATGTTTGGAGCCTACGAGCAGTACTTC
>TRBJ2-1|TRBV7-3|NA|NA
CASSSAGLGNEQFF
TGTGCCAGCTCCTCTGCAGGGTTGGGGAATGAGCAGTTCTTC
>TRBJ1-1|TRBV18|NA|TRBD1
CASSPTTGTTEAFF
TGTGCCAGCTCACCGACGACAGGGACAACTGAAGCTTTCTTT
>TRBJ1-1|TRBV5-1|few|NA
CASRLGSYSMNTEAFF
TGCGCCAGCAGACTCGGCTCGTACAGCATGAACACTGAAGCTTTCTTT
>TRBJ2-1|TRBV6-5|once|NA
CASSSSPYSYNEQFF
TGTGCCAGCAGCTCTTCCCCTTACTCCTACAATGAGCAGTTCTTC
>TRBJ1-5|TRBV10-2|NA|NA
CASSEPFGVDDQPQHF
TGCGCCAGCAGTGAGCCTTTTGGAGTGGATGATCAGCCCCAGCATTTT
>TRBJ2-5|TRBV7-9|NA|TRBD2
CASSLDRRLAGLETQYF
TGTGCCAGCAGCTTAGATAGACGGCTAGCGGGATTGGAGACCCAGTACTTC
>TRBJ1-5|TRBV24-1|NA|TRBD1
CATSDGRTGERQPQHF
TGTGCCACCAGTGACGGACGGACAGGGGAACGTCAGCCCCAGCATTTT
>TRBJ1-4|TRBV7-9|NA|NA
CASTLNSRNEKLFF
TGTGCCAGCACCCTGAACAGCCGTAATGAAAAACTGTTTTTT
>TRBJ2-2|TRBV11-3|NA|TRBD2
CASSLDAAGAGELFF
TGTGCCAGCAGCTTAGATGCAGCGGGAGCCGGGGAGCTGTTTTTT
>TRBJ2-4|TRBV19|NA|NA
CASRHGEAKNIQYF
TGTGCCAGTAGGCACGGGGAAGCCAAAAACATTCAGTACTTC
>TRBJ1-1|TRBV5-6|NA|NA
CASSPSTTADAAFF
TGTGCCAGCAGCCCCTCCACTACGGCCGATGCGGCTTTCTTT
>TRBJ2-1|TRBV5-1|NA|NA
CASSQFVQRINEQFF
TGCGCCAGCAGCCAATTCGTCCAGCGTATAAATGAGCAGTTCTTC
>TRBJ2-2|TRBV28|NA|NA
CASSPGGGGPGELFF
TGTGCCAGCAGTCCCGGTGGGGGGGGCCCCGGGGAGCTGTTTTTT
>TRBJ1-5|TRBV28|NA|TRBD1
CASSNPTGVNQPQHF
TGTGCCAGCAGTAACCCGACAGGGGTCAATCAGCCCCAGCATTTT
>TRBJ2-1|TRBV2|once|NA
CASSPGLARNDKQFF
TGTGCCAGCAGTCCGGGACTGGCCCGCAATGATAAGCAGTTCTTC
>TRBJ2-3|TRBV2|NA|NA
CASNWTPTDTQYF
TGTGCCAGCAATTGGACACCCACAGATACGCAGTATTTT
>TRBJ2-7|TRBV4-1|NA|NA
CASSQGNTSPYEQYF
TGCGCCAGCAGCCAAGGCAACACGTCCCCCTACGAGCAGTACTTC
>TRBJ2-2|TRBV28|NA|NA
CASHGAVGDTGELFF
TGTGCCAGCCATGGGGCGGTAGGGGACACCGGGGAGCTGTTTTTT
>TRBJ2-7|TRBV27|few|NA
CASSLAASTEQYF
TGTGCCAGCAGTTTAGCGGCTAGCACAGAGCAGTACTTC
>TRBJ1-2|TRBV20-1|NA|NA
CSASQGLDYGYTF
TGCAGTGCTAGTCAGGGCTTGGACTATGGCTACACCTTC
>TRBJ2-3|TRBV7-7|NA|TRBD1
CASSLRAGGLDTQYF
TGTGCTAGCAGCTTAAGGGCAGGGGGCCTAGATACGCAGTATTTT
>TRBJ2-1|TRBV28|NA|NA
CASSSWRQPNGEQFF
TGTGCCAGCAGTAGCTGGCGGCAGCCCAATGGTGAGCAGTTCTTC
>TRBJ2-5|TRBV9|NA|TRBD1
CASSVGDSLETQYF
TGTGCCAGCAGCGTAGGGGACAGTTTGGAGACCCAGTACTTC
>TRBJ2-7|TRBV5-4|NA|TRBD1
CASSSGQGITQYF
TGTGCCAGCAGCTCGGGACAGGGAATTACGCAGTACTTC
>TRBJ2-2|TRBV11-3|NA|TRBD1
CASSPETGAGELFF
TGTGCCAGCAGCCCCGAAACAGGGGCCGGGGAGCTGTTTTTT
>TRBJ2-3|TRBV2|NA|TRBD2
CASSDNSGRSADTQYF
TGTGCCAGCAGTGACAATAGCGGGAGATCGGCAGATACGCAGTATTTT
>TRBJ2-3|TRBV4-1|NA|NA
CASSPDYRATDTQYF
TGCGCCAGCAGTCCGGACTATCGGGCCACAGATACGCAGTATTTT
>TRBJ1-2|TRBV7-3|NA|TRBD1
CASSPTGSYGYTF
TGTGCCAGCAGCCCGACAGGGTCCTATGGCTACACCTTC
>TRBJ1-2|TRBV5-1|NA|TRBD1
CASSQGQVANYGYTF
TGCGCCAGCAGCCAGGGACAGGTAGCTAACTATGGCTACACCTTC
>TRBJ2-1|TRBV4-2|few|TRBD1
CASSQGTGASSYNEQFF
TGTGCCAGCAGCCAAGGGACAGGGGCAAGCTCCTACAATGAGCAGTTCTTC
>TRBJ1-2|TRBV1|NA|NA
CTSSQLRDRINYGYTF
TGCACCAGCAGCCAGCTCCGGGACAGGATTAACTATGGCTACACCTTC
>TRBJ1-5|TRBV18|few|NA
CASSPSATLHQPQHF
TGTGCCAGCTCACCATCGGCGACACTTCATCAGCCCCAGCATTTT
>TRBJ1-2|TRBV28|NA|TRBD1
CASSLSTGNYGYTF
TGTGCCAGCAGTTTATCGACAGGGAACTATGGCTACACCTTC
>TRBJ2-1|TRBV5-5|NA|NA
CASSLDSLRDEQFF
TGTGCCAGCAGCTTGGACAGTCTACGCGATGAGCAGTTCTTC
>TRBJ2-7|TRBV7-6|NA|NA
CASSLDDGSSYEQYF
TGTGCCAGCAGCTTAGATGACGGGAGCTCCTACGAGCAGTACTTC
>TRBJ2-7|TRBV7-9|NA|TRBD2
CASSRGGLAGGPGEQYF
TGTGCCAGCAGCCGAGGGGGACTAGCGGGAGGGCCTGGGGAGCAGTACTTC
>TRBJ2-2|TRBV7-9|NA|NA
CASTPWIFSGYRGNGELFF
TGTGCCAGCACCCCATGGATTTTTAGCGGCTATCGGGGAAACGGGGAGCTGTTTTTT
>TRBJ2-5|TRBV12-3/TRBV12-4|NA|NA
CASSNVRAQYF
TGTGCCAGCAGCAACGTTAGAGCCCAGTACTTC
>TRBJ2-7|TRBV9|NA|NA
CASSVGVASGEQYF
TGTGCCAGCAGCGTCGGCGTAGCCTCGGGCGAGCAGTACTTC
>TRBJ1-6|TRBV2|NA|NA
CASSEIRDSPLHF
TGTGCCAGCAGTGAAATCCGGGATTCACCCCTCCACTTT
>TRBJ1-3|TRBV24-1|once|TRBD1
CATSDPQGASSGNTIYF
TGTGCCACCAGTGACCCCCAGGGGGCTTCCTCTGGAAACACCATATATTTT